Listed below are T cell receptor beta chains from one sample, sequenced in a study of Ad26.COV2.S vaccination and SARS-CoV-2 variants. The protocol was immunoSEQ multiplex PCR, while the TCRdb copy is restricted to in-frame clones and leaves out a portion. The data contain some 480,000 clones, around 88% of them singletons. This material consisted of peripheral blood, taken in a trial of Ad26.COV2.S vaccine versus placebo. The receptors come from a person between 18 and 59 years old who received the Ad26.COV2.S COVID-19 vaccine or a placebo. CDR3s include the opening cysteine and the closing phenylalanine or tryptophan.

J | V | CDR3
TRBJ1-2 | TRBV2 | CASSEMGQRNYGYTF
TRBJ1-1 | TRBV10-3 | CAISGQFGGAEAFF
TRBJ2-1 | TRBV7-3 | CASSWGGISNEQFF
TRBJ2-1 | TRBV5-4 | CASSPPGQHNEQFF
TRBJ2-7 | TRBV11-2 | CASSRGEEVDEQYF
TRBJ1-3 | TRBV6-5 | CASGEAASGNTIYF
TRBJ2-4 | TRBV19 | CASSDAGRNIQYF
TRBJ1-2 | TRBV4-3 | CASSQRTAPDYGYTF
TRBJ1-2 | TRBV5-6 | CASTMGAIYGYTF
TRBJ1-4 | TRBV28 | CASSSNAGVGNEKLFF
TRBJ2-7 | TRBV30 | CAGLRDFSYEQYF
TRBJ1-2 | TRBV28 | CASGGFSYGYTF
TRBJ1-3 | TRBV7-2 | CASSLPGQVGNTIYF
TRBJ2-5 | TRBV20-1 | CSASLPRGGLEETQYF
TRBJ2-7 | TRBV5-1 | CASSLDRQHEQYF
TRBJ2-2 | TRBV18 | CASSRTGTSGSPGELFF
TRBJ1-4 | TRBV25-1 | CASSVGGENEKLFF
TRBJ1-1 | TRBV12-3/TRBV12-4 | CASSLIGNTEAFF
TRBJ2-3 | TRBV7-8 | CASSLGGGTSGTDTQYF
TRBJ1-4 | TRBV5-4 | CASSDRGVGEKLFF
TRBJ2-1 | TRBV11-3 | CASSSGPYNEQFF
TRBJ2-3 | TRBV3-1/TRBV3-2 | CASSQSDLAGVRDTQYF
TRBJ2-2 | TRBV6-5 | CASSNEGYGELFF
TRBJ1-1 | TRBV5-4 | CASSPPQGNTEAFF
TRBJ2-7 | TRBV28 | CASSQGRQLPYEQYF
TRBJ1-4 | TRBV29-1 | CSVEVAPGEKLFF
TRBJ2-5 | TRBV5-6 | CASSPRTGRETQYF
TRBJ2-2 | TRBV9 | CASSVVAESTGELFF
TRBJ2-7 | TRBV3-1/TRBV3-2 | CASSQRSSYEQYF
TRBJ1-4 | TRBV5-6 | CASSLGDRPNEKLFF
TRBJ1-5 | TRBV7-9 | CASTLPAPQHF
TRBJ1-5 | TRBV27 | CASSVTAGTGGGGNQPQHF
TRBJ2-5 | TRBV30 | CAWSMDRAMGETQYF